This entry features one T cell receptor beta chain sequence. As yet, its antigen is unknown. This sample is drawn from a study of T cell responses to AZD1222 COVID-19 vaccine. Points from the study as a whole: The study found vaccine-associated CD4 TCRs spanning spike, dominant at 160-218 and 743-854. Mostly white British, mostly female donors; authors suggested clonal diversity may be underestimated. Only six people who got AZD1222 tested seropositive at baseline.

The CDR3 totals 17 residues. Germline values: CDR1 SEHNR, CDR2 FQNEAQ (reference sequence). Trimming pared 0 bases from V and 1 base from J, leaving 15 bases between. The method was immunoSEQ multiplex PCR; TCRdb's version includes in-frame clones alone and lacks a portion of them. Among 150,000 or so clones listed, approximately 90% were seen once. The source was peripheral blood, collected on day 0 of AZD1222 vaccination. This TCR came from an adult in good health. V is TRBV7-9 and J is TRBJ2-5; D unclear. This CDR3 is CASSLAQISSVQETQYF. The CDR3 nucleotides are TGTGCCAGCAGCTTAGCGCAGATCAGTTCCGTCCAAGAGACCCAGTACTTC.